This T cell receptor (beta chain) was sequenced in a study of T cell responses to AZD1222 COVID-19 vaccine. General study results and limits: At baseline, seropositivity was found in only a handful of AZD1222 recipients.

TCRdb's copy holds only in-frame clones and misses some; the assay was immunoSEQ multiplex PCR. Among over 110,000 clones listed, under 95% were seen once. With regard to this clone: Its specificity is not known. Germline is not matched at one junction end, which may reflect a read error. Different DNA sequences within this sample yield the same CDR3.

The CDR3 is 15 residues long. Germline V gene data show CDR1 as SGHTA and CDR2 as FQGTGA. The receptor comes from an adult in good health. The chain uses TRBV7-3 and TRBJ2-1; a weak D match, TRBD2 (5 bases). Material: peripheral blood, obtained on day 0 of AZD1222 vaccination. CDR3 region: CASSLGSLVSNEQFF. CDR3 sequence (DNA): TGCGCCAGCAGCTTAGGATCACTAGTATCAAATGAGCAGTTCTTC.